Below are 12 T cell receptor beta chains sequenced from a single sample in a study of neurological immune-mediated disorders. One entry per CDR3 protein, called by TCRdb with MiXCR from the 5' RACE reads. The sample holds over 90,000 distinct CDR3 sequences, under 14% seen once. Time point meaning: longitudinal time-point 3. The sample was PBMCs. All receptors come from a female donor with HTLV-1-associated myelopathy (HAM/TSP).

In its sample, this clonotype was seen many times. This chain joins TRBV2 and TRBJ2-5; 11 bases are shared with TRBD2. Trimming took 4 bases from V and 2 from J; bases not matched to a gene: 9. This CDR3 has 17 residues. CDR1 and CDR2 (germline): SNHLY, FYNNEI. The DNA of the CDR3 is TGTGCCAGCAGTGCCCGAAGGGTAGCGGGGGGGCAAGAGACCCAGTACTTC. It codes for CASSARRVAGGQETQYF.

On this clonotype: A much larger clone sits a single nucleotide away, making a read error possible. The chain employs TRBV29-1 and TRBJ1-1; D is undetermined. Trimming stripped 4 bases from V and 1 base from J, with 7 bases between. The length of the CDR3 is 12 residues. The germline V gene encodes CDR1 SQVTM and CDR2 ANQGSEA. CDR3 bases: TGCAGCGTTGCCGGGCCGAACACTGAAGCTTTCTTT. Translation gives CSVAGPNTEAFF.

As for this clonotype: A much larger clone sits a single nucleotide away, making a read error possible. The rearrangement joins TRBV12-3 or TRBV12-4 to TRBJ2-7; D unresolved. The CDR3 has 12 residues. The CDR3 nucleotides are TGTTCCAGCAGTTTAATAGGGAACGAGCAGTACTTC. This sequence encodes CSSSLIGNEQYF.

This clonotype was counted at least ten times. The chain links TRBV29-1 to TRBJ1-2; D not certain. Trimming cost V 2 bases and J 4 bases, with 14 bases left between them. Germline loops: CDR1 SQVTM, CDR2 ANQGSEA. There are 14 residues in the CDR3. The CDR3 DNA reads TGCAGCGTTGAACGACTGTCATCCTTCTATGGCTACACCTTC. This translates into CSVERLSSFYGYTF.

This clonotype is categorized as medium-sized. This chain connects TRBV10-3 to TRBJ2-7, with 9 positions matching TRBD1. CDR3 length: 15 residues. The ends lost 2 bases at V and 4 bases at J; junction bases unmatched: 6. Germline CDR1 reads ENHRY; CDR2 reads SYGVKD. The CDR3 DNA is TGTGCCATCAGTGAGGGGGACAGGGCTTTATACGAGCAGTACTTC. It yields the protein CAISEGDRALYEQYF.

This clonotype has at least ten counts. The chain uses TRBV7-8 and TRBJ2-5; 9 bases agree with TRBD1. Germline V CDR1 and CDR2: SGHVS, FQNEAQ. The CDR3 has 14 amino acids. Trimming took 5 bases from V and 2 from J; bases not matched to a gene: 3. The CDR3 loop is CASSQTGGQETQYF. CDR3 nucleotide sequence: TGTGCCAGCAGCCAGACAGGGGGGCAAGAGACCCAGTACTTC.

The chain recombines TRBV6-5 with TRBJ2-5; D call uncertain. CDR3 length equals 14 residues. The V gene lost 0 bases and the J gene lost 2 bases, with 7 bases spanning the gap. Germline V gene lookup returns CDR1 MNHEY and CDR2 SVGAGI. The CDR3 coding sequence is TGTGCCAGCAGTTACTCTGCGCGTCAAGAGACCCAGTACTTC. Its translation: CASSYSARQETQYF.

This clonotype was observed many times. The V call is TRBV5-5, the J call TRBJ2-7; the D gene is possibly TRBD2 (5 bases). The CDR3 covers 12 residues. The V end lost 3 bases, the J end lost 7 bases, and 11 bases lay between the germline ends. The V gene's germline CDR1 is SGHKS and CDR2 YYEKEE (reference sequence). The CDR3 bases are TGTGCCAGCAGCTACCCGACGGGGGAGCAGTACTTC. Its protein is CASSYPTGEQYF.

This rearrangement joins TRBV18 to TRBJ2-1; TRBD1 aligns across 7 bases. This CDR3 comprises 14 residues. Germline V CDR1 and CDR2: KGHSH, LQKENI. V lost 7 bases to trimming and J lost 6 bases; unmatched junction nucleotides: 9. As DNA, the CDR3 is TGTGCCAGCTTGGGACAGCCTATGGCCAATGAGCAGTTCTTC. Translating it yields CASLGQPMANEQFF.

This clonotype was detected many times. The chain has TRBV7-2 and TRBJ2-1; D remains ambiguous. Trimming removed 5 bases at V and 13 bases at J, with 15 bases between. CDR3 length equals 12 residues. Germline CDR1 SGHTA, CDR2 FQGNSA. The CDR3 DNA is TGTGCCAGCAGCGGCTATGTGAAAGACCAGTTCTTC. Translated, it gives CASSGYVKDQFF.

This clonotype was counted only a few times. V and J are TRBV20-1 and TRBJ1-1; 9 nucleotides agree with TRBD1. The length of the CDR3 is 13 residues. After removal of 6 bases from V and 1 base from J, the junction contained 3 bases not matched to a gene. Germline CDR1 is DFQATT and CDR2 is SNEGSKA (reference sequence). The chain's CDR3 is CSAGTGSNTEAFF. In DNA form, the CDR3 reads TGCAGTGCAGGGACAGGGTCGAACACTGAAGCTTTCTTT.

This clonotype has at least ten counts. This chain joins TRBV7-9 and TRBJ2-1, with a tentative D call TRBD2 (7 bases). Germline V lookup: CDR1 SEHNR, CDR2 FQNEAQ (reference sequence). This CDR3 region has 15 residues. V was clipped by 1 base and J by 4 bases, with 11 bases between them. CDR3 loop: CASSLVGGAYNEQFF. CDR3 nucleotides: TGTGCCAGCAGCTTAGTGGGGGGGGCATACAATGAGCAGTTCTTC.